Following are 27 T cell receptor beta chains from one sample sequenced in a study of PD-1 blockade in classical Hodgkin lymphoma. Assay used: immunoSEQ multiplex PCR; TCRdb lists only in-frame clones, some missing. The table records more than 90,000 clones, 80% to 90% of them present only once. Relapse after autologous stem cell transplantation occurred in every patient, and brentuximab vedotin exposure varied. Specimen: peripheral blood mononuclear cells (PBMCs), collected before the second cycle of nivolumab. The source of these receptors is a human donor with classical Hodgkin lymphoma.

V and J are TRBV9 and TRBJ2-7; TRBD2 matches 11 bases. Per the germline V gene, CDR1 is SGDLS and CDR2 is YYNGEE. The CDR3 is 16 amino acids. The V and J ends lost 0 bases and 5 bases, in that order; junction bases with no gene match: 7. CDR3 in amino acids: CASSVEGLAGGNEQYF. The CDR3 DNA sequence: TGTGCCAGCAGCGTAGAAGGGCTAGCGGGGGGAAACGAGCAGTACTTC.

This chain joins TRBV5-4 and TRBJ2-7; 9 bases align to TRBD1. The CDR3 contains 16 residues. With V trimmed by 4 bases and J by 7 bases, 15 bases remained unmatched. The germline gives CDR1 SGHNT, CDR2 YYREEE (reference sequence). CDR3 DNA: TGTGCCAGCAGCCCGTCCGGGACAGGGAGGCTTGGAGAGCAGTACTTC. This codes for CASSPSGTGRLGEQYF.

Here the CDR3 reads CATSLRQGSNSQADTQYF. Written as DNA, the CDR3 is TGTGCCACCAGCCTACGACAGGGGTCTAACTCTCAGGCAGATACGCAGTATTTT. The chain uses TRBV15 and TRBJ2-3; TRBD1 aligns across 8 bases. J gave up 4 bases and V 5 bases, and 17 bases lay outside the gene matches. Germline CDR1 LNHNV, CDR2 YYDKDF (reference sequence). The CDR3 contains 18 residues. The whole variable domain, filled in from reference TRBV15 and TRBJ2-3, reads DAMVIQNPRYQVTQFGKPVTLSCSQTLNHNVMYWYQQKSSQAPKLLFHYYDKDFNNEADTPDNFQSRRPNTSFCFLDIRSPGLGDTAMYLCATSLRQGSNSQADTQYFGPGTRLTVL.

The V and J genes are TRBV28 and TRBJ1-4; D gene ambiguous. Germline-derived CDR1 and CDR2 are MDHEN and SYDVKM. V shed 6 bases and J shed 6 bases, with 11 bases lying between them. This CDR3 has 13 residues. The CDR3 bases are TGTGCCAGCAGGCGACTAGATTATGAAAAACTGTTTTTT. This encodes CASRRLDYEKLFF.

The chain couples TRBV7-9 to TRBJ2-1; D possibly corresponds to TRBD2 (6 bases). Germline-derived CDR1 and CDR2 are SEHNR and FQNEAQ (reference sequence). The CDR3 is made up of 14 amino acids. V was shortened by 1 base and J by 3 bases, with 7 bases between the two germline ends. DNA of the CDR3: TGTGCCAGCAGCTTAGGGGGGGACTACAATGAGCAGTTCTTC. Its translation is CASSLGGDYNEQFF.

The V call is TRBV10-3, the J call TRBJ2-2; D not certain. The CDR3 is made up of 13 amino acids. V was cut by 8 bases and J by 5 bases, with 12 bases left in between. CDR1 is ENHRY, CDR2 SYGVKD, per germline. CDR3 sequence reads: CAIRPGDTGELFF. The DNA of the CDR3 is TGTGCCATCCGTCCCGGTGATACCGGGGAGCTGTTTTTT.

The chain recombines TRBV15 with TRBJ1-1; D uncertain. V was pared by 0 bases and J by 7 bases, with 9 bases between. The CDR3 is 13 residues long. Looked up from germline, CDR1 is LNHNV and CDR2 is YYDKDF (reference sequence). Here the CDR3 DNA reads TGTGCCACCAGCAGAGATCGAGGGATTGAAGCTTTCTTT. It yields the protein CATSRDRGIEAFF.

This clone has a single count. This chain links TRBV5-1 with TRBJ2-7; D might be TRBD1 (6 bases). The CDR3 has 16 amino acids. CDR1 and CDR2 from the germline V gene are SGHRS and YFSETQ. V was cut by 4 bases and J by 7 bases, with 24 bases left in between. CDR3 nucleotide sequence: TGCGCCAGCAGCCTGGAGTTGTCAGGCAGGGGCGGTGAGCAGTACTTC. Amino acids: CASSLELSGRGGEQYF.

This chain uses TRBV7-9 with TRBJ2-5, with D perhaps matching TRBD1 (5 bases). The germline CDR1 and CDR2 sequences are SEHNR and FQNEAQ (reference sequence). The CDR3 sequence is 14 residues long. Trimming shortened V by 6 bases and J by 5 bases, and 16 bases separated the two germline ends. CDR3 sequence (DNA): TGTGCCAGCAGGAAAAAGCAGGGTGTCGAGACCCAGTACTTC. Its protein is CASRKKQGVETQYF.

V is TRBV6-6 and J is TRBJ1-6; D might be TRBD1 (5 bases). Germline assignment: CDR1 MNHNY and CDR2 SVGAGI (reference sequence). This CDR3 is built from 15 residues. V gave up 0 bases and J gave up 8 bases, with 11 bases separating them. The CDR3 DNA sequence: TGTGCCAGCAGTTACTCCGCGGGGGATGATTCACCCCTCCACTTT. It encodes CASSYSAGDDSPLHF.

The genes are TRBV19 and TRBJ1-1; 9 nucleotides match TRBD1. The CDR3 totals 15 residues. V was pared by 4 bases and J by 1 base, with 4 bases of the junction left unmatched. CDR1 and CDR2 (germline): LNHDA, SQIVND (reference sequence). The CDR3 spells CASSRDRAPNTEAFF. The CDR3 nucleotides read TGTGCCAGTAGTAGGGACAGGGCCCCGAACACTGAAGCTTTCTTT.

This clone was counted once. The chain is built from TRBV4-1 and TRBJ2-5; weak D call: TRBD2 (7 bases). The CDR3 runs to 14 residues. V lost 1 base and J 5 bases, leaving 11 bases between the germline ends. CDR1 is MGHRA and CDR2 is YSYEKL in the germline V gene. In DNA, the CDR3 is TGCGCCAGCAGCCAAGTAGGGGGGGGCGAGACCCAGTACTTC. This codes for CASSQVGGGETQYF.

In regard to this clone: In the same sample, other DNA sequences code for this CDR3. This sequence joins TRBV6-5 and TRBJ1-2, with D tentatively TRBD1 (5 bases). The CDR3 extends over 13 amino acids. With 2 bases removed from V and 2 bases from J, the gap between germline ends came to 6 bases. Per germline, CDR1 MNHEY and CDR2 SVGAGI. DNA of the CDR3: TGTGCCAGCAGTTACGACAGCAACTATGGCTACACCTTC. Translated: CASSYDSNYGYTF.

A few counts support this clone. The genes are TRBV7-8 and TRBJ2-3; unclear D gene. The CDR3 totals 16 residues. Germline CDR1 reads SGHVS; CDR2 reads FQNEAQ. Trimming shortened V by 1 base and J by 2 bases, and 13 bases separated the two germline ends. In DNA, the CDR3 is TGTGCCAGCAGCTTAGTAAGGGTTGAGGACACAGATACGCAGTATTTT. Its translation: CASSLVRVEDTDTQYF.

V is TRBV7-8 and J is TRBJ2-7, with D perhaps matching TRBD1 or TRBD2 (6 bases each). The ends were cut back, 4 bases at V and 5 bases at J, with 15 bases in the middle. Germline lookup yields CDR1 SGHVS and CDR2 FQNEAQ. CDR3 size: 14 residues. The chain's CDR3 is CASSSLARGDEQYF. CDR3 in DNA: TGTGCCAGCAGCTCCCTCGCGAGGGGGGACGAGCAGTACTTC.

V and J are TRBV6-4 and TRBJ2-6, with a weak D call TRBD1 (5 bases). The CDR3 has 14 residues. The germline CDR1 and CDR2 sequences are MRHNA and SNTAGT. V was cut by 3 bases and J by 2 bases, with 5 bases left in between. CDR3 loop: CASSEGAGANVLTF. Written as DNA, the CDR3 is TGTGCCAGCAGTGAAGGGGCTGGGGCCAACGTCCTGACTTTC.

This rearrangement joins TRBV7-6 to TRBJ1-2, with D hard to call. The V and J ends lost 5 bases and 4 bases respectively, with 11 bases between them. The germline V gene encodes CDR1 SGHVS and CDR2 FNYEAQ. This CDR3 has 13 amino acids. The CDR3 spells CASSVPGAYGYTF. CDR3 nucleotide sequence: TGTGCCAGCAGCGTCCCAGGTGCCTATGGCTACACCTTC.

This clone occurred once. This chain links TRBV11-2 with TRBJ2-3; D perhaps matches TRBD1 (5 bases). This CDR3 contains 17 residues. Per the germline V gene, CDR1 is SGHAT and CDR2 is FQNNGV. The germline V and J ends were trimmed by 4 bases and 0 bases, with 17 bases remaining between them. In nucleotides, the CDR3 is TGTGCCAGCAGCTCCCTAAAAGGACACCCTAGCACAGATACGCAGTATTTT. Translation: CASSSLKGHPSTDTQYF.

This clone has only a few counts. The rearrangement joins TRBV11-3 to TRBJ2-2; D remains unclear. The V gene's germline CDR1 is SGHNT and CDR2 YENEEA. There are 13 residues in the CDR3. V lost 4 bases to trimming and J lost 2 bases, with 5 bases between them. The CDR3 region has the DNA TGTGCCAGCAGCTCAGGAAACACCGGGGAGCTGTTTTTT. Amino acids: CASSSGNTGELFF.

The chain has TRBV27 and TRBJ2-4, with a weak D call TRBD2 (6 bases). Trimming removed 5 bases from V and 3 bases from J, with 20 bases in between. Per germline, CDR1 MNHEY and CDR2 SMNVEV (reference sequence). The CDR3 consists of 17 residues. For the CDR3, the DNA is TGTGCCAGCAGTCCGGGGGTGGCGGAGAATAACAAAAACATTCAGTACTTC. Its protein product is CASSPGVAENNKNIQYF.

The chain carries TRBV30 and TRBJ1-3, with D hard to call. Looked up from germline, CDR1 is GTSNPN and CDR2 is SVGIG (reference sequence). Trimming pared 3 bases from V and 3 bases from J, leaving 6 bases between. The CDR3 runs to 12 residues. The CDR3: CAWSPGGNTIYF. The DNA of the CDR3 is TGTGCCTGGAGCCCAGGTGGAAACACCATATATTTT. Using reference TRBV30 and TRBJ1-3 for the parts outside the CDR3, the full variable domain is SQTIHQWPATLVQPVGSPLSLECTVEGTSNPNLYWYRQAAGRGLQLLFYSVGIGQISSEVPQNLSASRPQDRQFILSSKKLLLSDSGFYLCAWSPGGNTIYFGEGSWLTVV.

The chain carries TRBV6-5 and TRBJ1-6, with D perhaps TRBD1 (5 bases). CDR3 size: 14 residues. Germline loops: CDR1 MNHEY, CDR2 SVGAGI. V lost 2 bases to trimming and J lost 10 bases, with 12 bases between them. The CDR3: CASSYPPQGSPLHF. CDR3 nucleotide sequence: TGTGCCAGCAGTTACCCGCCGCAGGGCTCACCCCTCCACTTT.

This clone came up once. The rearrangement joins TRBV4-3 to TRBJ2-1; possibly TRBD1 or TRBD2 for D (5 bases each). CDR1 is LGHNA and CDR2 is YSLEER in the germline V gene. This CDR3 has 18 amino acids. Trimming cost V 0 bases and J 0 bases, with 15 bases left between them. CDR3 region: CASSQDRASGSSYNEQFF. For the CDR3, the DNA is TGCGCCAGCAGCCAAGATAGGGCATCAGGGAGCTCCTACAATGAGCAGTTCTTC.

The V gene is TRBV6-5, the J gene TRBJ2-7, with 10 bases lining up with TRBD1. CDR1 and CDR2 (germline): MNHEY, SVGAGI. This CDR3 is 13 amino acids long. Trimming at V came to 6 bases and at J to 7 bases, leaving 6 bases not matched to a gene. The CDR3 DNA reads TGTGCCAGCAGGGGACAGGGGCTGCGGGAGCAGTACTTC. This encodes CASRGQGLREQYF.

The chain combines TRBV7-2 with TRBJ1-1; D uncertain. V lost 1 base and J lost 1, with 10 bases in between. CDR3 size: 15 residues. Per the germline V gene, CDR1 is SGHTA and CDR2 is FQGNSA. The CDR3 coding sequence is TGTGCCAGCAGCTTAGGTGGTCCTAAGAACACTGAAGCTTTCTTT. Protein sequence: CASSLGGPKNTEAFF.

This chain joins TRBV7-8 and TRBJ2-1; D gene uncertain. There are 16 residues in the CDR3. Trimming took off 0 bases at V and 5 bases at J, with 14 bases between the two ends. Germline values: CDR1 SGHVS, CDR2 FQNEAQ. CDR3 in DNA: TGTGCCAGCAGCTTAGCTACACCTCCCTTCGACAATGAGCAGTTCTTC. Its translation: CASSLATPPFDNEQFF.

The chain couples TRBV27 to TRBJ1-1; D gene unclear. The CDR3 extends over 14 amino acids. Germline lookup yields CDR1 MNHEY and CDR2 SMNVEV (reference sequence). V was trimmed by 7 bases and J by 1 base, leaving 13 bases between them. CDR3 amino acids: CASTLPPANTEAFF. The CDR3 DNA reads TGTGCCAGCACCCTCCCCCCAGCGAACACTGAAGCTTTCTTT.